One T cell receptor (beta chain) is described in this entry. It lacks a known antigen. No base quality values were provided; no much bigger clone lies one nucleotide off. The junction shows trimming of 0 bases on V and 4 bases on J, plus 12 bases between the germline ends. The CDR3 measures 16 amino acids from cysteine to phenylalanine. The DNA shown is the 48-base CDR3, in frame from base 1. The germline V gene (reference sequence) gives CDR1 as LNHNV and CDR2 as YYDKDF. The cohort comprised 710 or so healthy bone marrow donors. Cohort members were all nominally healthy when sampled, although unrecorded immune exposures were likely present. The donor tested CMV seropositive and was one of the 289 seropositive cohort members. Each donor provided a peripheral blood sample, and peripheral blood mononuclear cells were used for TCR beta sequencing. The Qiagen DNeasy Blood Extraction Kit was used to extract genomic DNA from the blood cell samples.

This record belongs to a study of cytomegalovirus exposure and HLA in healthy donors (dated by TCRdb to about 2017). A note on the overall study: According to an earlier analysis of 587 of the donors, about 170 million T cells yielded over 100 million unique TCR beta sequences and approximately 300 Gb of sequence data. On average, 235,054 unique TCR beta nucleotide sequences were sequenced per donor among some 420 genotyped donors of the cohort, with 15% to 20% of those sequences being non-productive. The study profiled the T cell repertoires of more than 500 subjects by immunosequencing and related them to cytomegalovirus serostatus. Four to six DR-DQ haplotypes were handled as single units for association and clustering, since linkage in the cohort was strong. An earlier analysis of approximately 500 of the donors applied high-throughput TCR beta sequencing to assess whether each TCR beta V gene segment acted as functional or pseudogenic. The later analysis used no new phenotypic data to find candidate immune exposures, relying instead on TCR beta sequences and their occurrence across donors. A later genetic analysis took genome-wide SNP genotypes for about 65% of the 666 donors and used that subset as a discovery cohort. In a later analysis, previously published TCR beta repertoires from 666 donors were re-analyzed and high-resolution HLA genotyping was added so that TCR occurrence patterns could be studied. About 300 gigabases of sequencing data and approximately 93 million unique TCR sequences were included in an early release covering about 700 HLA-typed donors. The number of donors typed differed by locus, with roughly 620-630 for A, B, C, DRB1 and DQB1, roughly 520 for DQA1, about 610 for DPA1, and 472 for DPB1. The study aimed to test whether signatures of past pathogen exposure could be identified by cataloging public T cell receptors. Of the 300 to 500 genotyped donors, 65% to 90% were placed in the genetic ancestry cluster associated with self-reported Caucasian donors. Besides the first cohort of around 670 subjects, a separate validation cohort made up of about 120 different subjects was used. Every repertoire in the discovery cohort had been generated on one and the same sequencing platform. High-throughput TCR immunosequencing, statistical association of individual TCRs with disease status, and machine learning were combined to predict cytomegalovirus infection status. Donor age, sex, ethnicity and CMV serostatus were compiled together with the repertoire data. Class I and class II HLA loci were covered by the typing at four-digit resolution. The full study reports these points: Linkage disequilibrium might explain the correlated functional status among segregating V segments, but an unknown experimental factor could not be excluded. In a later genetic analysis, a missense DCLRE1C variant was associated with V-gene and J-gene trimming of TCR beta chains, and the association was replicated in an independent cohort. The only immune exposure information available for the cohort was CMV serostatus. Three of the identified cytomegalovirus-associated TCR beta chains were confirmed in vitro to be specific for cytomegalovirus antigens. Because the 87-base-pair reads could not distinguish some IMGT-functional V segments, including TRBV6-2 and TRBV6-3, those segments were excluded. A later analysis associated about 17,000 TCR beta sequences with specific HLA alleles at a false discovery rate of 0.05. The classifier was reported to diagnose cytomegalovirus status with high specificity and sensitivity in both the original and validation cohorts. In a later analysis, several top co-occurrence clusters were reported to appear linked to parvovirus B19, influenza, CMV and Epstein-Barr virus. A further reported finding was that TCR beta sequences accurately predicted the HLA-A and HLA-B alleles for most subjects in the first cohort. According to the authors, the approach could potentially be generalized to other disease states and immunological phenotypes. In this cohort, only TCR beta chains were sequenced, and detectable features were limited by the absence of alpha or paired-chain data. In a later analysis, HLA-associated TCR beta chains showed more clonal expansion and lower generation probabilities than non-associated chains that were equally common. Some 16 rarely observed V segments, including chromosome 9 orphons, were excluded from the earlier analysis of some 590 of the donors because counts were too low. A later analysis found that TCR association rates varied across HLA loci, with DRB1 alleles showing the most associated TCRs and HLA-C alleles the fewest. Strong co-occurrence of HLA alleles, especially DR and DQ, made assigning TCR associations to individual alleles difficult. Because HLA typing was unavailable for some donors at each locus, only the typed subset was used in association tests. A later analysis found that most CMV-associated TCR beta chains appeared HLA-restricted, with HLA associations seemingly driven largely by CMV exposure. A cluster of highly shared sequence variants was judged likely to be a technical artifact of the sequencing pipeline. Compared with the approximately 710-donor mean, donors in an Asian-associated ancestry cluster had fewer N-insertions in productive TCRs, according to a later genetic analysis. The presence/absence analyses assumed that sequencing depth was roughly uniform across donors, and that assumption may not be true. The study gave a list of about 150 TCR beta chains associated with cytomegalovirus. In an earlier analysis of 500 to 650 of the donors, most TCR beta V segments appeared in productive rearrangements about 87% or about 30% of the time, broadly matching IMGT annotations. While some public TCRs were present in many individuals, most TCR sequences turned up only very rarely across donors.

Library construction relied on the immunoSEQ multiplex PCR assay. For the multiplex PCR, a mixture combining 60 forward primers for TCR Vbeta segments and 13 reverse primers for TCR Jbeta segments was used. Amplification of the CDR3 region of rearranged TCR beta genes was performed with a multiplex PCR assay on genomic DNA. The amplified TCR beta libraries were sequenced on the Illumina HiSeq System as 87-base-pair reads. The original methods were these. A later analysis tallied 75 million to 95 million unique TCR beta chains across the 666 repertoires, and about 10 million of those chains were shared by two or more donors. Raw reads were error-corrected and collapsed into unique sequences with a nearest-neighbor algorithm that merged closely related sequences to remove PCR and sequencing errors. Alignment of CDR3 sequences to IMGT reference sequences was used to assign V, D and J gene segments. Each retained sequence needed at least a six-nucleotide match to both a V gene segment and a J gene segment. A rearrangement was called productive if the CDR3 had no stop codons and remained in frame with V and J, and every other rearrangement was called non-productive. CDR3 was defined by IMGT convention, running from the second conserved V-encoded cysteine to the conserved J-encoded phenylalanine. Sequences without an unambiguous match to a single V gene segment were excluded from the earlier analysis of 500 to 700 of the donors. In an earlier analysis of 450 to 700 of the donors, V segments were called functional above 56.7% productive rearrangements and were called segregating when the between-donor standard deviation exceeded 5%. To diagnose cytomegalovirus status from the catalog of TCR beta chain sequences, a statistical classification framework was built. V and J gene assignment, in a later analysis, came from comparing TCR nucleotide sequences with IMGT/GENE-DB human TR gene sequences. In a later analysis, CDR3 sequences and most-parsimonious VDJ recombination scenarios were assigned using the TCRdist pipeline. In a later analysis, every TCR beta chain was defined by the combination of its CDR3 amino acid sequence and its V-gene family, and reads without a unique V-gene family were dropped. A later analysis removed 550 to 650 highly shared, low-generation-probability nucleotide sequences to deal with suspected cross-contamination and a sequencing artifact. A later analysis calculated a clonal expansion index for each public chain from normalized within-repertoire ranks of inferred template counts. In a later analysis, generation probabilities were computed with a VDJ recombination model fitted to out-of-frame rearrangements, and the resulting probabilities were checked against IGoR. A later analysis scored TCR-TCR, TCR-HLA and TCR-CMV co-occurrence with hypergeometric tests, applying a repertoire-size bias correction to TCR pairs. A later analysis estimated false discovery rates by permuting HLA or CMV assignments 20 times. A later analysis grouped co-occurring TCRs with DBSCAN, adding TCRdist sequence similarity when clustering within HLA-allele-positive subsets. For co-occurrence clustering, repertoires with fewer than 30,000 or more than 120,000 public chains were excluded, along with five repertoires with anomalous nucleotide sharing. TCRdb limited this immuneACCESS table to in-frame rearrangements with V and J called. A share of clones is missing; checked studies link under half to unresolved V genes, and the rest is unexplained. V and J calls and clone size come straight from that table; D and trimming were deduced from the DNA. For this sample there are under 150,000 clones; about 64% appear just once. The biggest ten clones account for about 8.3% of the sample.

The sequenced sample was PBMCs. The sequence derives from a man in his late teens or twenties in good health and CMV-seropositive. The sequence is built from TRBV15 and TRBJ1-4; the D region possibly corresponds to TRBD1 (6 bases align). The CDR3 protein: CATSRDRGSHNEKLFF. The nucleotide sequence reads as follows: TGTGCCACCAGCAGAGACAGGGGATCCCATAATGAAAAACTGTTTTTT.